This T cell receptor (beta chain) originates from a study of T cells in Graves' hyperthyroidism and ophthalmopathy. Whole-study results and caveats: The majority of expanded thyroid clonotypes above 0.001 also appeared in blood. Separation of ophthalmopathy from stable hyperthyroidism was achieved by a 13 V-J model.

CDR1 SEHNR and CDR2 FQNEAQ come from the germline V gene (reference sequence). The V end was cut by 3 bases, the J end by 3 bases, with 9 bases between. This CDR3 comprises 14 residues. Together with thyroid ultrasound, orbital computed tomography, serum thyroxine and TRAb, clinical symptoms were used for diagnoses. Amplification targeted TCR beta CDR3 regions from RNA transcripts. The primer set for the first-round RT-PCR of the TCR CDR3 was HTBI. MiXCR, run by TCRdb on the multiplex PCR reads, gives a single entry per CDR3 protein. The sample gives 500,000 to 750,000 distinct CDR3 sequences, about a sixth of which show up once; under 7.5% is in the top ten. Note on this clonotype: Its antigen is not identified.

This sequence originates from a woman aged 25 to 39 with Graves' hyperthyroidism. Source material: blood. The chain joins TRBV7-9 to TRBJ1-3; D may be TRBD1 (5 bases). The CDR3 coding sequence is TGTGCCAGCAGCTTGGGGGGGTTTGGAAACACCATATATTTT. Translation gives CASSLGGFGNTIYF.